These T cell receptor beta chains were read from a single sample in a study of identical twins. Via MiXCR, TCRdb re-called the 5' RACE reads, giving one row per CDR3 protein. The table shows hundreds of thousands of distinct CDR3 sequences, with over 9% occurring only once. The same sample was also studied in work on yellow fever vaccine responses in identical twins.

Source material: CD8+ T cells sorted from blood. These receptor sequences come from a young woman in good health. Both conserved end residues are part of each CDR3. The order of the fields is D gene, J gene, V gene, clone size, CDR3 DNA, CDR3 protein. D genes are given only for firm matches. Size is stated for part of the rows, as once, few or many counts, or as a class when the clone is expanded.

d_gene: .
j_gene: TRBJ2-1
v_gene: TRBV7-9
abundance: .
CDR3nt: TGTGCCAGCCGACTCACGGCAGCCCAGAACAATGAGCAGTTCTTC
CDR3aa: CASRLTAAQNNEQFF

d_gene: .
j_gene: TRBJ2-1
v_gene: TRBV12-3/TRBV12-4
abundance: few
CDR3nt: TGTGCCAGCAAGGGTGTTAGCGGCGACCTCTCCTACAATGAGCAGTTCTTC
CDR3aa: CASKGVSGDLSYNEQFF

d_gene: TRBD2
j_gene: TRBJ2-5
v_gene: TRBV7-6
abundance: once
CDR3nt: TGTGCCAGCTCCCGACCTAGCGGGATAGGCCAAGAGACCCAGTACTTC
CDR3aa: CASSRPSGIGQETQYF

d_gene: .
j_gene: TRBJ2-1
v_gene: TRBV2
abundance: .
CDR3nt: TGTGCCAGCAGTGATTCCGGGACTTTTCACTCCTACAATGAGCAGTTCTTC
CDR3aa: CASSDSGTFHSYNEQFF

d_gene: .
j_gene: TRBJ2-5
v_gene: TRBV3-1
abundance: few
CDR3nt: TGTGCCAGCAGCCAAGATAGGTGGCAGTCAGAGACCCAGTACTTC
CDR3aa: CASSQDRWQSETQYF

d_gene: TRBD1
j_gene: TRBJ1-1
v_gene: TRBV12-3/TRBV12-4
abundance: few
CDR3nt: TGTGCCAGCACCTACGACAGGGGAGCTTTCTTT
CDR3aa: CASTYDRGAFF

d_gene: .
j_gene: TRBJ2-1
v_gene: TRBV29-1
abundance: few
CDR3nt: TGCAGCGTTGATGGGGGCCTGGGCAATGAGCAGTTCTTC
CDR3aa: CSVDGGLGNEQFF

d_gene: .
j_gene: TRBJ2-1
v_gene: TRBV2
abundance: .
CDR3nt: TGTGCCAGCCTTTCAGCGTCCAATGAGCAGTTCTTC
CDR3aa: CASLSASNEQFF

d_gene: TRBD1
j_gene: TRBJ2-1
v_gene: TRBV27
abundance: .
CDR3nt: TGTGCCAGCAGCCCGGGACAGGGGGCCTCCAATGAGCAGTTCTTC
CDR3aa: CASSPGQGASNEQFF

d_gene: TRBD2
j_gene: TRBJ2-3
v_gene: TRBV5-1
abundance: few
CDR3nt: TGCGCCAGCAGCATTAGCGGGGGGGCCCCCACAGATACGCAGTATTTT
CDR3aa: CASSISGGAPTDTQYF

d_gene: TRBD2
j_gene: TRBJ2-1
v_gene: TRBV2
abundance: few
CDR3nt: TGTGCCAGCAGTGAGCAGCGGGAGGGGCTATCCTACAATGAGCAGTTCTTC
CDR3aa: CASSEQREGLSYNEQFF

d_gene: TRBD1
j_gene: TRBJ1-3
v_gene: TRBV6-1
abundance: many
CDR3nt: TGTGCCAGCAGCCGCGGGACAGGGGGTGGAAACACCATATATTTT
CDR3aa: CASSRGTGGGNTIYF

d_gene: .
j_gene: TRBJ2-1
v_gene: TRBV20-1
abundance: few
CDR3nt: TGCAGTGCTGAGCGGGACAACTACAATGAGCAGTTCTTC
CDR3aa: CSAERDNYNEQFF

d_gene: .
j_gene: TRBJ2-1
v_gene: TRBV28
abundance: few
CDR3nt: TGTGCCAGCAGTTTAAGACTGAGCTCCTACAATGAGCAGTTCTTC
CDR3aa: CASSLRLSSYNEQFF

d_gene: TRBD1
j_gene: TRBJ2-1
v_gene: TRBV7-9
abundance: .
CDR3nt: TGTGCCAGCAGCTTGGGGGGACAGGCGATTTCCTACAATGAGCAGTTCTTC
CDR3aa: CASSLGGQAISYNEQFF

d_gene: .
j_gene: TRBJ2-1
v_gene: TRBV5-1
abundance: many
CDR3nt: TGCGCCAGCACCATGGGGCTAGCAGCCCCCAGCTCCTACAATGAGCAGTTCTTC
CDR3aa: CASTMGLAAPSSYNEQFF

d_gene: .
j_gene: TRBJ2-7
v_gene: TRBV10-1
abundance: few
CDR3nt: TGCGCCAGCAGTGAGAAATCCTACGAGCAGTACTTC
CDR3aa: CASSEKSYEQYF

d_gene: TRBD2
j_gene: TRBJ2-3
v_gene: TRBV12-3/TRBV12-4
abundance: .
CDR3nt: TGTGCCAGCACTTGGACTAGCGGGGACACAGATACGCAGTATTTT
CDR3aa: CASTWTSGDTDTQYF

d_gene: .
j_gene: TRBJ2-1
v_gene: TRBV3-1
abundance: .
CDR3nt: TGTGCCAGCAGCCAAGATGTGGGGGCCAACAATGAGCAGTTCTTC
CDR3aa: CASSQDVGANNEQFF

d_gene: .
j_gene: TRBJ2-1
v_gene: TRBV2
abundance: few
CDR3nt: TGTGCCAGCAGGGGCTCCTATTATGAGCAGTTCTTC
CDR3aa: CASRGSYYEQFF

d_gene: .
j_gene: TRBJ2-3
v_gene: TRBV7-6
abundance: .
CDR3nt: TGTGCCAGCGCCAGGCTCCTCGGAGATACGCAGTATTTT
CDR3aa: CASARLLGDTQYF

d_gene: .
j_gene: TRBJ2-1
v_gene: TRBV5-1
abundance: few
CDR3nt: TGCGCCAGCAGCTTCAGACAGGCATCCCTTTTCAATGAGCAGTTCTTC
CDR3aa: CASSFRQASLFNEQFF